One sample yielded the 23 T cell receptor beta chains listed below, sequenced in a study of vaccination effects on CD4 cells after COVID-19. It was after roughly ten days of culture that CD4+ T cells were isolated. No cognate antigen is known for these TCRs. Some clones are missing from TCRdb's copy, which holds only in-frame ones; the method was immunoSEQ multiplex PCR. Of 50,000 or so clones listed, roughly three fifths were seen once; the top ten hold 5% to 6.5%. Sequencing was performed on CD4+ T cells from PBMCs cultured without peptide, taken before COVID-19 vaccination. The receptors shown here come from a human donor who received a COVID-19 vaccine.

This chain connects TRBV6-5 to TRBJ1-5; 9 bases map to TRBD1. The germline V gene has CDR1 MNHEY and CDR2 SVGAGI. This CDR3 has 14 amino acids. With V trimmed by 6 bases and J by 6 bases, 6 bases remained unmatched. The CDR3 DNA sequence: TGTGCCAGCAGAAATGGACAGGGGAGTCAGCCCCAGCATTTT. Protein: CASRNGQGSQPQHF.

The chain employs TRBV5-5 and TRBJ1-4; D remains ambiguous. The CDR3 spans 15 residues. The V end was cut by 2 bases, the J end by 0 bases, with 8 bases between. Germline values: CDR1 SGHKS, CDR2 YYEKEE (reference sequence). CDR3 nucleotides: TGTGCCAGCAGCTTCACCGGAACAACTAATGAAAAACTGTTTTTT. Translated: CASSFTGTTNEKLFF.

The CDR3: CASSTLYERWVQGARSQPQHF. CDR3 nucleotides: TGTGCCAGCAGTACACTATATGAACGCTGGGTCCAGGGGGCCCGCTCGCAGCCCCAGCATTTT. The chain has TRBV6-2 or TRBV6-3 and TRBJ1-5; 8 positions match TRBD1. V lost 5 bases and J lost 7; bases outside the gene matches: 28. Germline CDR1 MNHEY, CDR2 SVGEGT. This CDR3 is built from 21 residues.

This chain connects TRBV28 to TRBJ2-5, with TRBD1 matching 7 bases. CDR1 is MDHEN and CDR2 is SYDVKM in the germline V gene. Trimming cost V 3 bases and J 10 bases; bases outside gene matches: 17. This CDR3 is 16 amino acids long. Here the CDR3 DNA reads TGTGCCAGCAGTTTCCTTCTAAGGGGGCTCGAGGTGGGCCAGTACTTC. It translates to CASSFLLRGLEVGQYF. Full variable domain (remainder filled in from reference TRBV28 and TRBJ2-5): DVKVTQSSRYLVKRTGEKVFLECVQDMDHENMFWYRQDPGLGLRLIYFSYDVKMKEKGDIPEGYSVSREKKERFSLILESASTNQTSMYLCASSFLLRGLEVGQYFGPGTRLLVL.

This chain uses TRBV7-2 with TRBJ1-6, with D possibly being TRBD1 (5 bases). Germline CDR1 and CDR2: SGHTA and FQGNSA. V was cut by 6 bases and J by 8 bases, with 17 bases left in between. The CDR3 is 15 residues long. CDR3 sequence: CASRRPGPTYSPLHF. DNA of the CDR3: TGTGCCAGCAGGCGACCGGGACCAACTTATTCACCCCTCCACTTT.

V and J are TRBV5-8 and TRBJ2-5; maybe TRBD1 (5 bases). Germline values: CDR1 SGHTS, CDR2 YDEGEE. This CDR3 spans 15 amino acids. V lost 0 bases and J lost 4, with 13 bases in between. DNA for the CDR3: TGTGCCAGCAGCTTGGAGGGTCTTAGGGGAGAGACCCAGTACTTC. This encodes CASSLEGLRGETQYF.

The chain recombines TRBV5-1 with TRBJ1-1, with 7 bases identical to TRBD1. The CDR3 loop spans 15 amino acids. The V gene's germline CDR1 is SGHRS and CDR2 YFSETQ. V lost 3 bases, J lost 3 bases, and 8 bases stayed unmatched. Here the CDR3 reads CASSSHRGGDTEAFF. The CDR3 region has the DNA TGCGCCAGCAGCTCCCACAGGGGAGGGGACACTGAAGCTTTCTTT.

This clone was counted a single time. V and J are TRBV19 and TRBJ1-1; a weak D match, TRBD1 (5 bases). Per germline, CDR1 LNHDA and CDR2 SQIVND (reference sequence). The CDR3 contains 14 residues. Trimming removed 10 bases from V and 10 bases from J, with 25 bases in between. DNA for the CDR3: TGTGCCACCTCTGGCGTGGGCAGGGAGACCGTAGCTTTCTTT. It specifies CATSGVGRETVAFF.

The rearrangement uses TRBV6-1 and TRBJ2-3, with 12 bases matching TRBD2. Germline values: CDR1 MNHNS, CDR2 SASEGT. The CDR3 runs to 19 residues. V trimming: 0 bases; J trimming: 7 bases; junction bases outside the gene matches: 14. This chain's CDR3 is CASSEARLAGGAIRNTQYF. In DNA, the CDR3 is TGTGCCAGCAGTGAAGCGCGGCTAGCGGGAGGGGCAATCCGGAATACGCAGTATTTT.

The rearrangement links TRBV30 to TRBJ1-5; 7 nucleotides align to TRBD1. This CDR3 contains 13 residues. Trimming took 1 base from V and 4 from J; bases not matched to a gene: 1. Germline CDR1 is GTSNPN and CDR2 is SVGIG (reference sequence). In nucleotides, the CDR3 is TGTGCCTGGAGTGAACAGGGGAATCAGCCCCAGCATTTT. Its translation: CAWSEQGNQPQHF.

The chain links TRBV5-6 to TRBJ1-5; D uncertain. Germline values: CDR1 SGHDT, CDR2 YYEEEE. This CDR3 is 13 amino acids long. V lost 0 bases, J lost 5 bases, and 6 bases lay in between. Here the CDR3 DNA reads TGTGCCAGCAGCTTGGCCGGCGATCAGCCCCAGCATTTT. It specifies CASSLAGDQPQHF.

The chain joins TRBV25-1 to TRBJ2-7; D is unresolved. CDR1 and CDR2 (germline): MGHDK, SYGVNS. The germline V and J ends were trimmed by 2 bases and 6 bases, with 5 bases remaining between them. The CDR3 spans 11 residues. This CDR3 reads CASSEGAEQYF. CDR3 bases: TGTGCCAGCAGTGAAGGTGCCGAGCAGTACTTC.

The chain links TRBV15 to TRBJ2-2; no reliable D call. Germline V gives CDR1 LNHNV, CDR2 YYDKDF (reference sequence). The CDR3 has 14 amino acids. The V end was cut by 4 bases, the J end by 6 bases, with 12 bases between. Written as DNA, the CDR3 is TGTGCCACCAGCAAAGAGCAGGTGTCCGGGGAGCTGTTTTTT. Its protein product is CATSKEQVSGELFF. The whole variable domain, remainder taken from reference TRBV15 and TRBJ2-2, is DAMVIQNPRYQVTQFGKPVTLSCSQTLNHNVMYWYQQKSSQAPKLLFHYYDKDFNNEADTPDNFQSRRPNTSFCFLDIRSPGLGDTAMYLCATSKEQVSGELFFGEGSRLTVL.

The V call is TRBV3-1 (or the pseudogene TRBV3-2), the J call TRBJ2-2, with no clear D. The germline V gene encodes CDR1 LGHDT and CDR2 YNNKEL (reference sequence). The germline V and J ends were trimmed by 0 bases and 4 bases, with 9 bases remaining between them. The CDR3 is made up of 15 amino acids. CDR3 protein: CASSQERWGTGELFF. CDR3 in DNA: TGTGCCAGCAGCCAAGAACGGTGGGGCACCGGGGAGCTGTTTTTT.

The CDR3 region has the DNA TGTGCCATCAGTGCCGGACAGGGAAGCACAGATACGCAGTATTTT. Amino acid sequence: CAISAGQGSTDTQYF. The chain combines TRBV10-3 with TRBJ2-3; 8 nucleotides agree with TRBD1. The junction had 3 bases not matched to a gene; V was cut back by 4 bases and J by 0 bases. CDR1 ENHRY and CDR2 SYGVKD come from the germline V gene. The CDR3 totals 15 residues.

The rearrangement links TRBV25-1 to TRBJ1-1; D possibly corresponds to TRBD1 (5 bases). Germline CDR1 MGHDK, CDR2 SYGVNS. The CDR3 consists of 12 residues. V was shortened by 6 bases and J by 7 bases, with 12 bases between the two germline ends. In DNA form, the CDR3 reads TGTGCCAGCAGGGGGACGGACCGTGAAGCTTTCTTT. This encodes CASRGTDREAFF.

CDR3 sequence (DNA): TGTGCCAGTAGTACCCCCCGGACACCTAAAGAGACCCAGTACTTC. Protein: CASSTPRTPKETQYF. The chain employs TRBV19 and TRBJ2-5, with a weak D call TRBD1 (5 bases). The CDR3 is 15 residues long. In germline, CDR1 is LNHDA, CDR2 SQIVND (reference sequence). V was cut by 4 bases and J by 3 bases, with 15 bases left in between.

Here the CDR3 DNA reads TGTGCCAGTACGGGGTTGAAAGGTACGCAGTATTTT. The encoded protein is CASTGLKGTQYF. The rearrangement joins TRBV19 to TRBJ2-3, with D perhaps TRBD2 (5 bases). V was shortened by 7 bases and J by 8 bases, with 13 bases between the two germline ends. CDR3 length: 12 residues. Germline lookup yields CDR1 LNHDA and CDR2 SQIVND (reference sequence).

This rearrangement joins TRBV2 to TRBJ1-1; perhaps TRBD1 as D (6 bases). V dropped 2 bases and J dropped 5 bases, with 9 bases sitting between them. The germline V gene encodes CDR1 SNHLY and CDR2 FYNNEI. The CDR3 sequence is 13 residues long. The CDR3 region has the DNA TGTGCCAGCAGTGAACAGGGGCGGACTGAAGCTTTCTTT. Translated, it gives CASSEQGRTEAFF.

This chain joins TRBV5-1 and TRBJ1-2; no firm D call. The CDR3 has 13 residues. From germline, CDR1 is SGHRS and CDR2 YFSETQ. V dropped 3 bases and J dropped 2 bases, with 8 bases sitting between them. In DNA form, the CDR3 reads TGCGCCAGCAGCTCGACGGTGAACTATGGCTACACCTTC. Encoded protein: CASSSTVNYGYTF. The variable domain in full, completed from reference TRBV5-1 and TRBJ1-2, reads KAGVTQTPRYLIKTRGQQVTLSCSPISGHRSVSWYQQTPGQGLQFLFEYFSETQRNKGNFPGRFSGRQFSNSRSEMNVSTLELGDSALYLCASSSTVNYGYTFGSGTRLTVV.

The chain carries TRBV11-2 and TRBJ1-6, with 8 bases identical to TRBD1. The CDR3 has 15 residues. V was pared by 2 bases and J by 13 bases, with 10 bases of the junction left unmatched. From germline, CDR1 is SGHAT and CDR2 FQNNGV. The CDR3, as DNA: TGTGCCAGCAGCTTATCCCGGGACAGGCAGTTCCCCCTCCACTTT. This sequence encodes CASSLSRDRQFPLHF.

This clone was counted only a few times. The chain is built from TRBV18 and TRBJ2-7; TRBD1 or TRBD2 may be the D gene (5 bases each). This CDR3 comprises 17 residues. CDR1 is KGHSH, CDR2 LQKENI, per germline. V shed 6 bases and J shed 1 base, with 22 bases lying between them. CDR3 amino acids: CASSSIGTSSSSYEQYF. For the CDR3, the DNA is TGTGCCAGCTCCTCCATTGGGACCAGCAGTTCGTCCTACGAGCAGTACTTC. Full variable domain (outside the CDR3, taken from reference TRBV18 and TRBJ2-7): NAGVMQNPRHLVRRRGQEARLRCSPMKGHSHVYWYRQLPEEGLKFMVYLQKENIIDESGMPKERFSAEFPKEGPSILRIQQVVRGDSAAYFCASSSIGTSSSSYEQYFGPGTRLTVT.

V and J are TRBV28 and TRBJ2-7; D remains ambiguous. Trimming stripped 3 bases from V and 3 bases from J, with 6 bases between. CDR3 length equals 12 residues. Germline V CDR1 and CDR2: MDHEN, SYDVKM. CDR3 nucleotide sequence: TGTGCCAGCAGTTTTCGTAACTACGAGCAGTACTTC. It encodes CASSFRNYEQYF.